This TCR beta chain was identified during a study of T cell repertoires in cytomegalovirus infection. Across the whole study: Indications of both CMV infection and matching HLA type were provided by public TCR beta signatures. General study findings and limits: Using cumulative public TCR beta family frequency, the authors identified those who carried CMV together with the relevant HLA. The ex vivo response was dominated by HLA-C-restricted CMV-specific TCR beta clonotypes.

The CDR3 loop spans 13 amino acids. V lost 0 bases, J lost 7 bases, and 7 bases lay in between. The germline V gene has CDR1 SGHDN and CDR2 FVKESK. TCRdb re-derived calls from the reads in MiXCR, one entry per CDR3 protein. The data show fewer than 200,000 distinct CDR3 sequences, around 20% seen once. In its sample, this clonotype was seen a few times. Its target is unknown. This sequence originates from a human donor in good health (CMV status not recorded). Some clones in this sample may be carry-over from other donors' samples. The sequencing input was PBMCs. The chain employs TRBV14 and TRBJ1-5; D gene uncertain. The CDR3 loop is CASSQDLGQPQHF. CDR3 bases: TGTGCCAGCAGCCAAGATCTAGGGCAGCCCCAGCATTTT.